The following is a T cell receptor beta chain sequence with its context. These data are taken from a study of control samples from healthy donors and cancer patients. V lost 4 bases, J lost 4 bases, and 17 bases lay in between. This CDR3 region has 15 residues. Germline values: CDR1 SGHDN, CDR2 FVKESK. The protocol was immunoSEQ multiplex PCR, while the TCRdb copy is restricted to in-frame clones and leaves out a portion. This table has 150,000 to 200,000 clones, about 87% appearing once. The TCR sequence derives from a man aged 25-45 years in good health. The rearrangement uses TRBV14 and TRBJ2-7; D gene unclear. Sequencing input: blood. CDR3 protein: CASSRRRSNLYEQYF. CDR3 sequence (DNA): TGTGCCAGCAGCCGGAGACGGAGTAACCTATACGAGCAGTACTTC. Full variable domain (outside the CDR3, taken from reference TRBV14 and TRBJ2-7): EAGVTQFPSHSVIEKGQTVTLRCDPISGHDNLYWYRRVMGKEIKFLLHFVKESKQDESGMPNNRFLAERTGGTYSTLKVQPAELEDSGVYFCASSRRRSNLYEQYFGPGTRLTVT.